One sample yielded the 12 T cell receptor beta chains listed below, sequenced in a study of cytomegalovirus exposure and HLA in healthy donors. Primers included in the PCR were 60 Vbeta and 13 Jbeta primers. Assay used: immunoSEQ multiplex PCR; TCRdb lists only in-frame clones, some missing. Of roughly 49,000 clones in the sample, 81% were seen once. The sequenced sample was PBMCs. These receptors were obtained from a boy between 10 and 17 years old in good health and CMV-seropositive.

The rearrangement joins TRBV5-8 to TRBJ1-4; TRBD1 matches 7 bases. With V trimmed by 0 bases and J by 1 base, 3 bases remained unmatched. CDR3 length: 16 amino acids. Germline V lookup: CDR1 SGHTS, CDR2 YDEGEE. The CDR3 region has the DNA TGTGCCAGCAGCTTGGACAGGGGTGGAACTAATGAAAAACTGTTTTTT. Protein: CASSLDRGGTNEKLFF.

The gene calls are TRBV9 and TRBJ2-7, with 8 positions matching TRBD1. V gave up 0 bases and J gave up 3 bases; unmatched junction bases: 8. CDR3 length: 16 residues. The germline V gene has CDR1 SGDLS and CDR2 YYNGEE. Here the CDR3 reads CASSVGEAGGFYEQYF. As DNA, the CDR3 is TGTGCCAGCAGCGTAGGAGAGGCAGGGGGCTTCTACGAGCAGTACTTC.

The chain couples TRBV5-6 to TRBJ1-3, with D hard to call. V was trimmed by 0 bases and J by 3 bases, leaving 10 bases between them. Germline V lookup: CDR1 SGHDT, CDR2 YYEEEE. This CDR3 contains 15 residues. The CDR3 DNA reads as TGTGCCAGCAGCTTGGCGGCGGGGTATGGAAACACCATATATTTT. It translates to CASSLAAGYGNTIYF.

The rearrangement joins TRBV7-9 to TRBJ2-7; the match to TRBD2 covers 7 bases. CDR1 and CDR2 (germline): SEHNR, FQNEAQ (reference sequence). The ends lost 5 bases at V and 5 bases at J; junction bases unmatched: 6. The CDR3 sequence is 13 residues long. CDR3 nucleotide sequence: TGTGCCAGCAGCCGGGCGGGGGTTAACGAGCAGTACTTC. Its translation is CASSRAGVNEQYF.

This clone occurred a few times. The chain couples TRBV6-6 to TRBJ1-1, with D unresolved. The germline V gene has CDR1 MNHNY and CDR2 SVGAGI (reference sequence). Between the trimmed V and J ends, which lost 8 bases and 7 bases, there was a span of 5 bases. This CDR3 contains 9 residues. The CDR3 sequence is CASPYEAFF. CDR3 DNA sequence: TGTGCCAGCCCCTATGAAGCTTTCTTT.

This chain connects TRBV6-1 to TRBJ2-5; tentatively, D is TRBD2 (5 bases). The V and J ends lost 2 bases and 5 bases respectively, with 12 bases between them. CDR3 length: 14 residues. Germline V gene data show CDR1 as MNHNS and CDR2 as SASEGT. CDR3 nucleotides: TGTGCCAGCAGTGAATCGGGCGGGTGGGAGACCCAGTACTTC. Protein: CASSESGGWETQYF.

This clone has a handful of counts. V is TRBV5-1 and J is TRBJ2-5, with 7 bases that match TRBD2. The end of the DNA fits TRBJ2-7 better, so the J call may be wrong. CDR3 length: 15 residues. CDR1 SGHRS and CDR2 YFSETQ come from the germline V gene. CDR3 amino acids: CASSPLGGSSYEQYF. The CDR3 region has the DNA TGCGCCAGCAGCCCGCTCGGGGGGAGCTCCTACGAGCAGTACTTC.

The chain joins TRBV7-9 to TRBJ2-7, with 9 bases lining up with TRBD2. The V and J ends lost 5 bases and 2 bases, in that order; junction bases with no gene match: 10. CDR1 is SEHNR and CDR2 is FQNEAQ in the germline V gene (reference sequence). This CDR3 contains 16 residues. The CDR3 coding sequence is TGTGCCAGCAGCCCTCAGACTAGCGGTGGGACCTACGAGCAGTACTTC. As protein: CASSPQTSGGTYEQYF.

The chain carries TRBV27 and TRBJ2-7, with TRBD1 as a possible D gene (5 bases). The CDR3 loop spans 14 amino acids. The V gene's germline CDR1 is MNHEY and CDR2 SMNVEV (reference sequence). Trimming stripped 2 bases from V and 4 bases from J, with 12 bases between. CDR3 region: CASSLRGPQYEQYF. The CDR3 DNA sequence: TGTGCCAGCAGTTTAAGGGGTCCCCAATACGAGCAGTACTTC.

This clone has a handful of counts. The V and J genes are TRBV25-1 and TRBJ2-2, with D perhaps matching TRBD2 (7 bases). V lost 0 bases to trimming and J lost 4 bases, with 15 bases between them. Germline lookup yields CDR1 MGHDK and CDR2 SYGVNS. This CDR3 spans 17 amino acids. CDR3 in DNA: TGTGCCAGCAGTGAATATTACGGGGGGCTCGTCACCGGGGAGCTGTTTTTT. Amino acids: CASSEYYGGLVTGELFF.

The V gene is TRBV20-1, the J gene TRBJ2-3; D is unresolved. The CDR3 contains 11 residues. Trimming took 5 bases from V and 6 from J, leaving 9 bases between them. CDR1 DFQATT and CDR2 SNEGSKA come from the germline V gene (reference sequence). CDR3 bases: TGCAGTGCTCCTCTAGTGGATACGCAGTATTTT. Residues: CSAPLVDTQYF.

This CDR3 is CASSPGLAPSYEQYF. For the CDR3, the DNA is TGTGCCAGCAGTCCAGGACTAGCGCCATCCTACGAGCAGTACTTC. The chain is built from TRBV6-5 and TRBJ2-7, with 9 bases fitting TRBD2. Per the germline V gene, CDR1 is MNHEY and CDR2 is SVGAGI. The V gene end was trimmed by 5 bases and the J gene end by 1 base; junction bases not matched to a gene: 6. This CDR3 has 15 residues.